This TCR beta chain was identified in a study of T-cell reconstitution after alpha-beta-depleted transplantation in children. The CDR3 spans 13 residues. V was trimmed by 8 bases and J by 1 base, leaving 8 bases between them. Construction of the TCRbeta library involved unique molecular identifiers. TCRdb called the PCR reads again in MiXCR, with one record for every CDR3 protein. The sample lists 380,000 or so distinct CDR3 sequences; 13% were seen once. This specimen consisted of PBMCs, obtained from the stem cell graft. This receptor was obtained from a human donor who donated a stem cell graft to a child with Fanconi anemia. This rearrangement joins TRBV12-3 or TRBV12-4 to TRBJ2-2; D call uncertain. The CDR3 reads CASPRKNTGELFF. The CDR3 nucleotides read TGTGCCAGCCCCAGGAAGAACACCGGGGAGCTGTTTTTT.